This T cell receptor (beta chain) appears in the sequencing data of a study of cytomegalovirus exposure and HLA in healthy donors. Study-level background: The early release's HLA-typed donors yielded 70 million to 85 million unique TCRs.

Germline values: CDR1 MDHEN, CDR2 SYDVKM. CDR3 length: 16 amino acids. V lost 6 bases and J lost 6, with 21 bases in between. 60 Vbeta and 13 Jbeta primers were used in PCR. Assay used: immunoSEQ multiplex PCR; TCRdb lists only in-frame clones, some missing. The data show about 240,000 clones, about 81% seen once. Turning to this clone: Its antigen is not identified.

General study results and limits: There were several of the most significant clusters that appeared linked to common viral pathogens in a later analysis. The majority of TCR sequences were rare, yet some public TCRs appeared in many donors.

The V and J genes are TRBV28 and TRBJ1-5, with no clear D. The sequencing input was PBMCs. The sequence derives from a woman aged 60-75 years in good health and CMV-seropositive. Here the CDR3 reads CASSPPRSRTLQPQHF. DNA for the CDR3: TGTGCCAGCAGCCCTCCTAGATCCAGAACGCTTCAGCCCCAGCATTTT.